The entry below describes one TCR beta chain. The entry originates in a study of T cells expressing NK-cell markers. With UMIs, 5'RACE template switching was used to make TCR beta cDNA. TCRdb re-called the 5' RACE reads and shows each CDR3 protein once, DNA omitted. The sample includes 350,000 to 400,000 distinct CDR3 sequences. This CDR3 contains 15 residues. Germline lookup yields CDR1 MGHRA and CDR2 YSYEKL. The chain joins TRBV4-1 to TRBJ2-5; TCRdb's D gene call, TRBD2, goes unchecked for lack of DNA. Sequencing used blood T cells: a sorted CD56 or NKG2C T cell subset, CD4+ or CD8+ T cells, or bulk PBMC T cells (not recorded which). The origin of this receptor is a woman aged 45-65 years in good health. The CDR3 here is CASSLIGLNQETQYF.